This T cell receptor (beta chain) was recovered during a study of blood T cell repertoires in COVID-19. Per the study methods: Using reference gene primer amplification, nucleated cell counts were estimated. Here immunoSEQ multiplex PCR was the method, and the copy in TCRdb shows in-frame clones only, minus some. V and J calls and clone size are those listed in that table; D and trimming were worked out from the DNA. The sample records roughly 86,000 clones, 80% to 85% being singletons. CDR1 SGHRS and CDR2 YFSETQ come from the germline V gene. The V and J ends lost 0 bases and 4 bases respectively, with 20 bases between them. CDR3 length: 17 residues.

Sample: peripheral blood. V usage is TRBV5-1 and J usage is TRBJ2-7; weak D call: TRBD1 (7 bases). The receptor was derived from a man aged 55-75 years with acute or convalescent COVID-19. The CDR3 DNA reads as TGCGCCAGCAGCTTGGCCCCCGAGGACAGGAGGGGGTACGAGCAGTACTTC. Protein sequence: CASSLAPEDRRGYEQYF.